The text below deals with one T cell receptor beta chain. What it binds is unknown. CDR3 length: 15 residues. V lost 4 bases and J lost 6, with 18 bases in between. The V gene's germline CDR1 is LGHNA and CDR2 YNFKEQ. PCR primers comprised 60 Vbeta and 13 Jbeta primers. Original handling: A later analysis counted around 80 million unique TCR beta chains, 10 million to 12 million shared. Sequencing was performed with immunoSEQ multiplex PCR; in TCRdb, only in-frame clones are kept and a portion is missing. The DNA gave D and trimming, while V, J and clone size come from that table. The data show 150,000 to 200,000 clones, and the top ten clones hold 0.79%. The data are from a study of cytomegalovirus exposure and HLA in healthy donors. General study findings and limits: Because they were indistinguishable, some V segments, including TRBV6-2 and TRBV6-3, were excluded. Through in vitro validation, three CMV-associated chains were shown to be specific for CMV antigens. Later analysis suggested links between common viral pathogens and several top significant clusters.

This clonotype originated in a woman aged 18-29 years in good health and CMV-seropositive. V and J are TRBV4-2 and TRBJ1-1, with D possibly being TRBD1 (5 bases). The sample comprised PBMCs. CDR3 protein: CASSPLMWGVSEAFF. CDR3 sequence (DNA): TGTGCCAGCAGCCCCTTGATGTGGGGGGTGTCTGAAGCTTTCTTT.